This TCR beta chain was identified during a study of vaccination and CD4 T cells after COVID-19 (dated 2022 in TCRdb). Broadly, across the study: Every convalescent patient had a positive nasal swab PCR test for SARS-CoV-2, with mild disease in nine or ten patients and severe disease in one. Two doses of either the Pfizer-BioNTech BNT162b2 vaccine (n=8) or the Moderna mRNA-1273 vaccine (n=2) were administered to participants. The time from the second vaccine dose to post-vaccine blood sampling had a median of around 72 days and ranged from about 12 to 250 days. In about 11 COVID-19 convalescent patients and 4 infection-naive healthy vaccine recipients, the spike-specific CD4+ TCR repertoire before mRNA vaccination was compared with the repertoire after mRNA vaccination. Post-COVID blood samples from convalescent patients were collected a median of roughly 100 days after diagnosis, with a range of 35 to 161 days. Culture stimuli were overlapping spike peptide pools from SARS-CoV-2 and from the common cold coronaviruses HCoV-NL63, HCoV-OC43 and HCoV-229E. Six males and four females were included in the convalescent cohort, with two Hispanic individuals, seven Caucasians, two Asians and one multiracial person represented. Control cultures used a CEFX viral epitope pool as positive control, an HIV-1 Nef peptide pool as negative control, or no peptide. What the authors observed across the whole study: In convalescent patients, a median around 90% of post-vaccine SARS-CoV-2-reactive clones were detected only after vaccination, and vaccine-specific priming was suggested by this finding. Of the vaccine-specific clones found in convalescent patients, nearly all (304 of 307) were mono-reactive for SARS-CoV-2 spike instead of being cross-reactive with common cold coronaviruses. The median number of SARS-CoV-2-reactive clonotypes rose from around 21 after infection to some 40 after vaccination, but the change was not significant. The number of convalescent patients in the study was relatively small, and the study did not examine early timepoints following natural infection.

Remarks on this clonotype: This receptor's antigen is unknown. It has no much larger one-base neighbor in the sample; base qualities were not kept.

The treatment or condition label, read with the paper, signifies: approximately 11-day PBMC culture with coronavirus spike peptide pools or control peptides (ViraFEST assay). To expand antigen-specific T cells with peptide pools and then pick out the expanded clonotypes through TCR sequencing, the study relied on the ViraFEST assay. The convalescent patients' positive SARS-CoV-2 PCR tests fell between March and December 2020, which was before the Alpha, Beta and Delta variants emerged in the United States. Each well held 2.2 million or so PBMCs cultured in IMDM containing about 5% human AB serum and approximately 9.1 IU/ml IL-2, with 8 to 10 ug/ml peptide pools added. On days 3 and 7, half of the culture medium was replaced with fresh IL-2-containing medium. After roughly 11 days of culture, CD4+ T cells were isolated by negative selection with the EasySep CD4+ T cell isolation kit. Ficoll-Paque Plus gradient centrifugation was used to isolate PBMCs from whole blood, and the isolated PBMCs were then either used fresh or cryopreserved at -140C. Triplicate wells were generally used for each culture condition.

The CDR3 has 16 amino acids, counting the end cysteine and phenylalanine. Left in the record is the CDR3 DNA by itself, 48 bases read in frame from the first base. Taken from the germline V gene (reference sequence), the CDR1 and CDR2 loops are SEHNR and FQNEAQ. V lost 0 bases and J lost 0 bases; the stretch between them is 8 bases long. The library was built by means of PCR. DNA from cultured CD4+ T cells underwent TCR sequencing with the Oncomine TCR Beta short-read assay at the Johns Hopkins FTIC core. The QIAamp micro DNA kit was used to extract genomic DNA from the cultured CD4+ T cells. Oncomine TCR Beta libraries made from cultured CD4+ T cells were pooled using unique dual indexes and sequenced on an Illumina iSeq 100. The study's processing was this. Non-productive sequences were removed, and CDR3s that did not start with C, did not end with F or W, or were shorter than 7 amino acids were discarded. Antigen-specific clonotypes were identified using the MANAFEST web application through comparison of peptide-stimulated wells with reference and other culture wells. An FDR below 0.05, an odds ratio above 5, and a productive frequency above 0.1% in at least two of three replicate wells were required for clones to be considered positive. Cross-reactive clonotypes were defined as significantly expanded in both SARS-CoV-2 spike wells and at least one common cold coronavirus spike condition. CDR3 homology was assessed with Levenshtein distances (stringdist) and unrooted phylogenetic trees (ape) in R version 3.6.1. TCRdb passed the public sequencing reads through fastp at Q25 and MiXCR, retaining productive beta sequences. Identical CDR3 proteins give one entry, which carries the most common genes and DNA. It is TCRdb's table, rather than the study itself, that gives the V and J calls and clone size. Within this sample are 7,600 or so distinct CDR3 sequences, with 50% to 75% of them counted one time only. The top ten hold approximately 35% of the sample.

The V and J segments used are TRBV7-9 and TRBJ2-2; a confident D gene designation cannot be given. Sequencing was carried out using CD4+ T cells from blood, cultured in vitro. This TCR came from a human donor who had recovered from COVID-19. CDR3 sequence: CASSLAATSNTGELFF. The DNA reads as follows: TGTGCCAGCAGCTTAGCGGCCACTTCGAACACCGGGGAGCTGTTTTTT.